These 12 T cell receptor beta chains originate from one sample sequenced in a study of T cells expressing NK-cell markers. TCRdb re-called the 5' RACE reads, yielding one record per CDR3 amino acid sequence without DNA. The sample yields about 160,000 distinct CDR3 sequences, of which the top ten take up just over 20%. Sequenced sample: blood T cells: a sorted CD56 or NKG2C T cell subset, CD4+ or CD8+ T cells, or bulk PBMC T cells (not recorded which). Receptor source: a man between 18 and 69 years old in good health.

This chain uses TRBV28 with TRBJ2-7; the D gene TCRdb calls, TRBD1, cannot be checked with no DNA. CDR1 is MDHEN, CDR2 SYDVKM, per germline. This CDR3 contains 16 residues. This chain's CDR3 is CASSSSGDRDSYEQYF.

This chain uses TRBV19 with TRBJ2-7; lacking DNA, the TRBD1 call made by TCRdb goes unchecked. Looked up from germline, CDR1 is LNHDA and CDR2 is SQIVND (reference sequence). There are 15 residues in the CDR3. The CDR3 here is CASSATRVLVNEQYF.

The rearrangement uses TRBV27 and TRBJ2-7; checking the TCRdb D call of TRBD1 is not possible without DNA. This CDR3 contains 13 residues. Germline CDR1 MNHEY, CDR2 SMNVEV (reference sequence). CDR3: CASRTVSSYEQYF.

The CDR3 region is CASSQGLAGGYNEQFF. The chain couples TRBV7-8 to TRBJ2-1; TCRdb outputs TRBD2, but without DNA this stays unchecked. Per the germline V gene, CDR1 is SGHVS and CDR2 is FQNEAQ. The CDR3 covers 16 residues.

This chain connects TRBV25-1 to TRBJ2-7; TCRdb designates TRBD1, a call that cannot be tested without DNA. The CDR3 sequence is 15 residues long. Germline V CDR1 and CDR2: MGHDK, SYGVNS. CDR3 protein: CASGSWTGERYEQYF.

The chain carries TRBV7-8 and TRBJ2-5; lacking DNA, the TRBD2 call made by TCRdb goes unchecked. CDR3 size: 15 residues. Germline V CDR1 and CDR2: SGHVS, FQNEAQ. The CDR3 region is CASSLDGLLRETQYF. The full variable domain, its missing parts supplied by reference TRBV7-8 and TRBJ2-5, is GAGVSQSPRYKVAKRGQDVALRCDPISGHVSLFWYQQALGQGPEFLTYFQNEAQLDKSGLPSDRFFAERPEGSVSTLKIQRTQQEDSAVYLCASSLDGLLRETQYFGPGTRLLVL.

The chain recombines TRBV20-1 with TRBJ2-3; checking the TCRdb D call of TRBD2 is not possible without DNA. Germline values: CDR1 DFQATT, CDR2 SNEGSKA (reference sequence). CDR3 size: 17 residues. The CDR3 loop is CSARGPLAGGITDTQYF.

This chain links TRBV5-5 with TRBJ2-1; TCRdb picks TRBD1, but there is no DNA to check that call. CDR3 length: 16 amino acids. From germline, CDR1 is SGHKS and CDR2 YYEKEE (reference sequence). CDR3 amino acids: CASSSEGQGAYDEQFF.

The V gene is TRBV6-1, the J gene TRBJ2-1; absent DNA, TCRdb's TRBD1 call cannot be checked. The CDR3 has 14 residues. Germline-derived CDR1 and CDR2 are MNHNS and SASEGT. The CDR3 sequence is CASVNPTGDNEQFF.

The chain uses TRBV4-1 and TRBJ2-5; TCRdb gives TRBD2 as the D gene, but with no DNA this cannot be confirmed. The CDR3 contains 15 residues. The germline V gene has CDR1 MGHRA and CDR2 YSYEKL. CDR3 amino acids: CASSQETSGWETQYF.

The chain combines TRBV12-3 or TRBV12-4 with TRBJ2-6. The CDR3 extends over 16 amino acids. CDR3 residues: CASSFRRWSGANVLTF.

This sequence joins TRBV5-4 and TRBJ2-7; TCRdb indicates TRBD1, and absent DNA this call remains unverified. The CDR3 runs 15 residues. CDR1 and CDR2 (germline): SGHNT, YYREEE (reference sequence). This chain's CDR3 is CASSPGLGDSYEQYF.